This T cell receptor (beta chain) was identified in a study of Graves' ophthalmopathy and Graves' hyperthyroidism. RNA transcripts provided the template for amplifying TCR beta CDR3 regions. An initial RT-PCR round employing HTBI primers preceded a second-round multiplex PCR. TCRdb passed the multiplex PCR reads through MiXCR, listing each CDR3 protein once. The repertoire has approximately 540,000 distinct CDR3 sequences, about 40% of them found once; the top ten carry about 4.6%. CDR1 is ENHRY, CDR2 SYGVKD, per germline. The CDR3 extends over 15 amino acids. V lost 10 bases to trimming and J lost 6 bases; unmatched junction nucleotides: 12.

The sequencing input was peripheral blood or thyroid tissue (not recorded which). The source is an adult man with Graves' hyperthyroidism. The gene calls are TRBV10-3 and TRBJ1-1; 12 nucleotides line up with TRBD1. The CDR3 DNA follows: TGTGCCAGCAGCCGAGGGACAGGGGGCATCCCTGAAGCTTTCTTT. Protein product: CASSRGTGGIPEAFF.